A selection of T cell receptor beta chains follows, all from one sample in a study of technical replicates of blood from several donors. Using immunoSEQ multiplex PCR, the repertoire was profiled, and TCRdb retains in-frame clones only, with some absent. The sample contains 90,000 to 100,000 clones, 90% to 96% of which appear only once. The sample consisted of T cells isolated from PBMCs. Receptor source: a human donor in good health. CDR3s include the opening cysteine and the closing phenylalanine or tryptophan. A D gene is named only where the DNA matches it firmly.

cdr3_length d_call j_call v_call cdr3_nt cdr3_aa
11 - TRBJ2-1 TRBV30 TGTGCCTGGAATTCTAGGGGTGAGCAGTTCTTC CAWNSRGEQFF
14 TRBD2 TRBJ2-1 TRBV7-3 TGTGCCAGCAGCTTATATGGAGAAGCGGGAGGCAAGTTCTTC CASSLYGEAGGKFF
14 - TRBJ2-2 TRBV4-3 TGCGCCAGCAGCCAGGGGCTTGACACCGGGGAGCTGTTTTTT CASSQGLDTGELFF
15 TRBD2 TRBJ2-3 TRBV28 TGTGCCAGTCGATTTAGCGGGAGCACCGCAGATACGCAGTATTTT CASRFSGSTADTQYF
13 TRBD1 TRBJ1-2 TRBV11-3 TGTGCCAGCAGCCACGGGACAGCTTATGGCTACACCTTC CASSHGTAYGYTF
13 - TRBJ2-4 TRBV6-1 TGTGCCAGCAGACTCAATCCCCCAAACATTCAGTACTTC CASRLNPPNIQYF
14 - TRBJ1-2 TRBV7-6 TGTGCCAGCAGCTTAGGGGAGGGCCCCTATGGCTACACCTTC CASSLGEGPYGYTF
15 - TRBJ1-2 TRBV19 TGTGCCAGTAGTACAACCCGGGAGGGCCGCTATGGCTACACCTTC CASSTTREGRYGYTF
12 - TRBJ2-7 TRBV5-6 TGTGCCAGCAGCTTTCAAGAGTACGAGCAGTACTTC CASSFQEYEQYF
14 TRBD2 TRBJ2-7 TRBV7-6 TGTGCCAGCAGCTCCCTAGCGGGAGAAGGCGAGCAGTACTTC CASSSLAGEGEQYF
16 TRBD2 TRBJ2-1 TRBV4-1 TGCGCCAGCAGCCAGGGGACTAGCGGGAGGTATCATGAGCAGTTCTTC CASSQGTSGRYHEQFF
16 - TRBJ1-5 TRBV7-9 TGTGCCAGCAGCTTAAGCTCTAGGGGCCTCTACCAGCCCCAGCATTTT CASSLSSRGLYQPQHF
15 TRBD1 TRBJ2-1 TRBV6-4 TGTGCCAGCAGTGCGGGACAGGGGGGGAATGTGGAGCAGTTCTTC CASSAGQGGNVEQFF
16 - TRBJ2-1 TRBV6-1 TGTGCCAGCAGTGAAGCTGACGGGAGAATTGGGCATGAGCAGTTCTTC CASSEADGRIGHEQFF
13 TRBD1 TRBJ1-3 TRBV10-3 TGTGCCATCAGACAAACAGGGGGCGACACCATATATTTT CAIRQTGGDTIYF
15 - TRBJ2-1 TRBV6-5 TGTGCCAGCAGTTTTGGGGGGGCATGGGGCAATGAGCAGTTCTTC CASSFGGAWGNEQFF